These 23 T cell receptor beta chains originate from one sample sequenced in a study of T cells in localized non-small cell lung cancer. TCRdb's copy holds only in-frame clones and misses some; the assay was immunoSEQ multiplex PCR. The repertoire consists of approximately 40,000 clones, with about 88% occurring once and the leading ten covering about 3.5%. The specimen was peripheral blood, collected before any cancer treatment. The receptors were gathered from a man aged 18-55 years with stage I lung adenocarcinoma.

The rearrangement links TRBV6-5 to TRBJ2-1, with TRBD1 as a possible D gene (6 bases). The CDR3 has 15 residues. The V end was cut by 5 bases, the J end by 4 bases, with 15 bases between. Per the germline V gene, CDR1 is MNHEY and CDR2 is SVGAGI. CDR3 protein: CASSPQTGEYNEQFF. DNA of the CDR3: TGTGCCAGCAGTCCTCAGACAGGAGAGTACAATGAGCAGTTCTTC.

This chain connects TRBV19 to TRBJ1-1, with TRBD1 as a possible D gene (5 bases). Germline values: CDR1 LNHDA, CDR2 SQIVND (reference sequence). CDR3 length equals 14 residues. V was trimmed by 5 bases and J by 3 bases, leaving 13 bases between them. Here the CDR3 DNA reads TGTGCCAGTAGTCCCAACGGGGGGGACACTGAAGCTTTCTTT. This sequence encodes CASSPNGGDTEAFF.

This sequence joins TRBV10-3 and TRBJ1-1; D not certain. The CDR3 consists of 13 residues. Germline CDR1 reads ENHRY; CDR2 reads SYGVKD. The V gene lost 2 bases and the J gene lost 1 base, with 5 bases spanning the gap. Written as DNA, the CDR3 is TGTGCCATCAGTGAGACCAGGAACACTGAAGCTTTCTTT. Its protein is CAISETRNTEAFF.

J is TRBJ2-7 and V is TRBV20-1; maybe TRBD1 (5 bases). V dropped 6 bases and J dropped 7 bases, with 10 bases sitting between them. Germline V CDR1 and CDR2: DFQATT, SNEGSKA (reference sequence). The CDR3 runs to 10 residues. This chain's CDR3 is CSATVEEQYF. The CDR3 DNA is TGCAGTGCGACAGTAGAGGAGCAGTACTTC.

The chain combines TRBV4-1 with TRBJ1-4, with a weak D call TRBD1 (6 bases). Germline CDR1 is MGHRA and CDR2 is YSYEKL. V was pared by 0 bases and J by 8 bases, with 13 bases between. There are 15 residues in the CDR3. The CDR3 region has the DNA TGCGCCAGCAGCCAAGATCTGGGCAGGGGAGAAAAACTGTTTTTT. It encodes CASSQDLGRGEKLFF.

J is TRBJ2-2 and V is TRBV6-1; D possibly corresponds to TRBD1 (6 bases). CDR1 and CDR2 (germline): MNHNS, SASEGT. The CDR3 length is 16 residues. The V gene lost 4 bases and the J gene lost 5 bases, with 17 bases spanning the gap. CDR3 bases: TGTGCCAGCAGTGCGGTGTCGGCAGGGGTAACCGGGGAGCTGTTTTTT. Translation gives CASSAVSAGVTGELFF.

The chain couples TRBV5-4 to TRBJ2-3, with 9 bases lining up with TRBD2. This CDR3 has 18 amino acids. The J segment lost 0 bases and the V segment lost 2 bases, leaving 10 bases of the junction unmatched. Germline V lookup: CDR1 SGHNT, CDR2 YYREEE (reference sequence). The CDR3 nucleotides read TGTGCCAGCAGCTTTAAGGGCGGGGGGGGATCTAGCACAGATACGCAGTATTTT. It yields the protein CASSFKGGGGSSTDTQYF.

This rearrangement joins TRBV6-1 to TRBJ1-2; perhaps TRBD1 as D (6 bases). V lost 7 bases to trimming and J lost 8 bases, with 17 bases between them. The CDR3 is made up of 13 amino acids. Germline lookup yields CDR1 MNHNS and CDR2 SASEGT. The DNA of the CDR3 is TGTGCCAGCACCCTGGGACACGCCGCCGGCTACACCTTC. It encodes CASTLGHAAGYTF.

The rearrangement uses TRBV10-3 and TRBJ2-2; 7 nucleotides line up with TRBD1. The J segment lost 3 bases and the V segment lost 6 bases, leaving 10 bases of the junction unmatched. Germline loops: CDR1 ENHRY, CDR2 SYGVKD. This CDR3 has 16 amino acids. The CDR3: CAISDHRDRDTGELFF. Written as DNA, the CDR3 is TGTGCCATCAGCGACCACCGGGACAGAGACACCGGGGAGCTGTTTTTT.

The chain couples TRBV7-2 to TRBJ1-2; D uncertain. CDR1 is SGHTA and CDR2 is FQGNSA in the germline V gene. Trimming took off 1 base at V and 1 base at J, with 10 bases between the two ends. This CDR3 has 15 amino acids. The CDR3 is CASSLVWGDNYGYTF. The CDR3 bases are TGTGCCAGCAGCTTAGTGTGGGGAGATAACTATGGCTACACCTTC.

This clone was counted a few times. This sequence joins TRBV4-2 and TRBJ1-3; maybe TRBD1 (6 bases). The CDR3 is made up of 15 amino acids. Trimming pared 4 bases from V and 3 bases from J, leaving 13 bases between. Germline CDR1 and CDR2: LGHNA and YNFKEQ. The CDR3 DNA is TGTGCCAGCAGCCCAAGGGCACAGGGTGGAAACACCATATATTTT. Amino acids: CASSPRAQGGNTIYF.

The rearrangement links TRBV27 to TRBJ1-1; 8 bases line up with TRBD1. CDR3 length equals 12 residues. V lost 5 bases to trimming and J lost 7 bases; unmatched junction nucleotides: 3. Germline CDR1 is MNHEY and CDR2 is SMNVEV (reference sequence). The CDR3 spells CASSPGTGEAFF. Here the CDR3 DNA reads TGTGCCAGCAGTCCCGGGACAGGTGAAGCTTTCTTT.

This chain connects TRBV9 to TRBJ1-5; D is ambiguous. The V end was cut by 7 bases, the J end by 6 bases, with 17 bases between. Looked up from germline, CDR1 is SGDLS and CDR2 is YYNGEE. This CDR3 is built from 14 residues. The CDR3 reads CASSRGTVGQPQHF. DNA of the CDR3: TGTGCCAGCTCCCGGGGTACGGTCGGTCAGCCCCAGCATTTT. The full variable domain, rest sourced from reference TRBV9 and TRBJ1-5, is DSGVTQTPKHLITATGQRVTLRCSPRSGDLSVYWYQQSLDQGLQFLIQYYNGEERAKGNILERFSAQQFPDLHSELNLSSLELGDSALYFCASSRGTVGQPQHFGDGTRLSIL.

This chain joins TRBV5-1 and TRBJ1-2; maybe TRBD1 (6 bases). V lost 0 bases to trimming and J lost 7 bases, with 13 bases between them. CDR1 and CDR2 from the germline V gene are SGHRS and YFSETQ. CDR3 size: 14 residues. CDR3 protein: CASSLDSGAGGYTF. CDR3 DNA sequence: TGCGCCAGCAGCTTGGATTCAGGGGCCGGTGGCTACACCTTC.

This clone came up a few times. The CDR3 here is CASSQQARGRAFF. The CDR3 DNA sequence: TGTGCCAGCAGTCAACAGGCCCGGGGTAGAGCTTTCTTT. V usage is TRBV27 and J usage is TRBJ1-1, with D maybe TRBD1 (5 bases). The CDR3 covers 13 residues. Germline V gene data show CDR1 as MNHEY and CDR2 as SMNVEV (reference sequence). V lost 5 bases, J lost 10 bases, and 17 bases lay in between.

The rearrangement links TRBV7-8 to TRBJ2-7, with TRBD1 as a possible D gene (6 bases). The CDR3 sequence is 15 residues long. CDR1 SGHVS and CDR2 FQNEAQ come from the germline V gene. V was cut by 2 bases and J by 0 bases, with 11 bases left in between. CDR3 DNA: TGTGCCAGCAGCTTAACCCAGGGGAACTCCTACGAGCAGTACTTC. Protein product: CASSLTQGNSYEQYF.

V is TRBV19 and J is TRBJ1-5; no definite D call. V lost 2 bases and J 7 bases, leaving 6 bases between the germline ends. CDR1 and CDR2 (germline): LNHDA, SQIVND (reference sequence). This CDR3 is built from 12 residues. CDR3 amino acids: CASSISYQPQHF. Here the CDR3 DNA reads TGTGCCAGTAGTATAAGCTACCAGCCCCAGCATTTT.

The chain combines TRBV19 with TRBJ1-4; D unclear. The CDR3 totals 13 residues. Germline loops: CDR1 LNHDA, CDR2 SQIVND (reference sequence). V was trimmed by 3 bases and J by 8 bases, leaving 10 bases between them. This CDR3 is CASSIFSWEKLFF. As DNA, the CDR3 is TGTGCCAGTAGTATTTTCAGTTGGGAAAAACTGTTTTTT.

The chain has TRBV11-1 and TRBJ2-1; TRBD2 matches 13 bases. The V segment lost 5 bases and the J segment 8 bases; nucleotides outside the gene matches: 12. This CDR3 has 17 amino acids. Germline V gene data show CDR1 as SGHAT and CDR2 as FQDESV (reference sequence). The CDR3 bases are TGTGCCAGCAGCGCCTCTACCGGGACTAGCGGGGCCTATGAGCAGTTCTTC. Translated: CASSASTGTSGAYEQFF.

The V and J genes are TRBV2 and TRBJ2-5, with 11 bases lining up with TRBD2. Germline CDR1 and CDR2: SNHLY and FYNNEI. V lost 1 base, J lost 5 bases, and 3 bases stayed unmatched. The CDR3 runs to 15 residues. The CDR3 spells CASSEEASGGETQYF. The CDR3 DNA sequence: TGTGCCAGCAGTGAAGAGGCTAGCGGGGGGGAGACCCAGTACTTC.

The chain recombines TRBV7-8 with TRBJ1-2, with 7 bases aligning to TRBD1. The CDR3 consists of 13 residues. V dropped 5 bases and J dropped 4; count of bases not matched to a gene: 4. CDR1 and CDR2 (germline): SGHVS, FQNEAQ. CDR3 coding DNA: TGTGCCAGCAGCCCGGGACAGATCTATGGCTACACCTTC. As protein: CASSPGQIYGYTF.

This clone was observed once. The chain uses TRBV5-8 and TRBJ2-1; a possible D gene is TRBD2 (5 bases). Trimming took off 9 bases at V and 1 base at J, with 14 bases between the two ends. Germline V gene lookup returns CDR1 SGHTS and CDR2 YDEGEE. The CDR3 is made up of 14 amino acids. CDR3 in amino acids: CANTRGLSYNEQFF. CDR3 DNA sequence: TGTGCCAACACCCGGGGATTATCCTACAATGAGCAGTTCTTC.

The CDR3 region has the DNA TGTGCCAGTAGTCCACAGGGGAGTGAAGCTTTCTTT. Translated, it gives CASSPQGSEAFF. The chain employs TRBV19 and TRBJ1-1; 7 bases are shared with TRBD1. V shed 5 bases, J shed 7 bases, and the junction held 4 bases outside the gene matches. The CDR3 has 12 residues. The germline gives CDR1 LNHDA, CDR2 SQIVND (reference sequence).